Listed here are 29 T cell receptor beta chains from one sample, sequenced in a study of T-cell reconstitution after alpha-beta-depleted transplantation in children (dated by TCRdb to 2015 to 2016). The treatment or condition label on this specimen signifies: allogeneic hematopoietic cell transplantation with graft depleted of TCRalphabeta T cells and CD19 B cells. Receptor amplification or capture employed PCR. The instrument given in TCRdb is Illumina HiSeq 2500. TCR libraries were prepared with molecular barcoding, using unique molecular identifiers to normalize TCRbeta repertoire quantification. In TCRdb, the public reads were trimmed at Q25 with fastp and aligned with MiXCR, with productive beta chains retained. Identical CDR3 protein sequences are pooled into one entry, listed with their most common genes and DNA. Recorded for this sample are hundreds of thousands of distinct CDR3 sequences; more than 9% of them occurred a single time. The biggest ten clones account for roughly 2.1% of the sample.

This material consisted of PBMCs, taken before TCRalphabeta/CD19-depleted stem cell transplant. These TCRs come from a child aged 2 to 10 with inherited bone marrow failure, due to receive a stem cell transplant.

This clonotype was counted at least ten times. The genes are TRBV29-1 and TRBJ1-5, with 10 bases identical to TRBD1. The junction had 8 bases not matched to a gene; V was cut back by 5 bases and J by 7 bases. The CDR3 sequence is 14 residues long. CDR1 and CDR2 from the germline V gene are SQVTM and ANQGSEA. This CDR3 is CSVSLGQGPQPQHF. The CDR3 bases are TGCAGCGTTAGTCTGGGACAGGGGCCACAGCCCCAGCATTTT.

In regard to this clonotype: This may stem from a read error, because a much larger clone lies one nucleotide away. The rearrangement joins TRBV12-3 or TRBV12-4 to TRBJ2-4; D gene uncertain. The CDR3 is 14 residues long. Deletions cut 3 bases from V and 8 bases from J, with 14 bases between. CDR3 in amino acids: CASSFSSGWDIQYF. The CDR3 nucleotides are TGTGCCAGCAGTTTCAGTTCTGGGTGGGACATTCAGTACTTC.

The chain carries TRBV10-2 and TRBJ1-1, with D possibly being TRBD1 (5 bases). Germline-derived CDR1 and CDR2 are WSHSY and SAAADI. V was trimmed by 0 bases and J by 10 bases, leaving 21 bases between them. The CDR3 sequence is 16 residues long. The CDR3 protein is CASSESLAGPGGGAFF. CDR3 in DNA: TGCGCCAGCAGTGAGTCCCTCGCCGGCCCGGGGGGGGGAGCTTTCTTT.

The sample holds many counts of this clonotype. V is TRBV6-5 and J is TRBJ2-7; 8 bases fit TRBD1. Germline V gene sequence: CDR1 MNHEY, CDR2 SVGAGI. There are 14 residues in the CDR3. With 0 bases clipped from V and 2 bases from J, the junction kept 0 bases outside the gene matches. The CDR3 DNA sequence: TGTGCCAGCAGTTACTCGACAGGGGCCTACGAGCAGTACTTC. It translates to CASSYSTGAYEQYF.

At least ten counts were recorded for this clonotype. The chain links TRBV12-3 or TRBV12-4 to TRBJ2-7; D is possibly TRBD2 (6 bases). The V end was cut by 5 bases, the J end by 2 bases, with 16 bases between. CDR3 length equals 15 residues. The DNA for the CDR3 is TGTGCCAGCAGTGCCGGGACTCCTACAACCTACGAGCAGTACTTC. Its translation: CASSAGTPTTYEQYF.

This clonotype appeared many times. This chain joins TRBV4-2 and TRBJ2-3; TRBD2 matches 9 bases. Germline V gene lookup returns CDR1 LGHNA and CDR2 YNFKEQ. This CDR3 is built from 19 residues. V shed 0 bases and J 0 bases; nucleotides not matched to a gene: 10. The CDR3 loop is CASSQEVLGLAGSTDTQYF. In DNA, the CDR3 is TGTGCCAGCAGCCAAGAAGTGTTGGGGCTAGCGGGGAGCACAGATACGCAGTATTTT.

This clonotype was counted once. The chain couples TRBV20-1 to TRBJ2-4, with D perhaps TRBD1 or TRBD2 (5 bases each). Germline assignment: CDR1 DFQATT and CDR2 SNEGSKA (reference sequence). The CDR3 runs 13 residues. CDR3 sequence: CWARAGGWNIQYF. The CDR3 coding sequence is TGCTGGGCTAGGGCTGGGGGTTGGAACATTCAGTACTTC.

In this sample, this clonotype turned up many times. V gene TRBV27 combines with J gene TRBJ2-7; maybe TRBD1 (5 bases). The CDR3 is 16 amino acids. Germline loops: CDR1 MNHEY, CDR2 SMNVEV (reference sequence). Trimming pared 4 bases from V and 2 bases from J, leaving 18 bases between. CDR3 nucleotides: TGTGCCAGCAGTTGGGAAATGGGGCGTAATACCTACGAGCAGTACTTC. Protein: CASSWEMGRNTYEQYF.

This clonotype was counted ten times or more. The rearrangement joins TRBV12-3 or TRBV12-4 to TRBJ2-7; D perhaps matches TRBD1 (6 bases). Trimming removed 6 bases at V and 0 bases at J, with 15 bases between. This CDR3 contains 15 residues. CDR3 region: CASSIRLDSSYEQYF. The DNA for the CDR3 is TGTGCCAGCAGCATACGACTGGACAGCTCCTACGAGCAGTACTTC.

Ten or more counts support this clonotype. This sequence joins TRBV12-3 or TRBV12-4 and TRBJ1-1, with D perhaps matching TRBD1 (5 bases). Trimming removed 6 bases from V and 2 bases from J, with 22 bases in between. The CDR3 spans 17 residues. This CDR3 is CASRPRGGGSFNTEAFF. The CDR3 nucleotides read TGTGCCAGCAGGCCCCGGGGCGGGGGAAGTTTTAACACTGAAGCTTTCTTT.

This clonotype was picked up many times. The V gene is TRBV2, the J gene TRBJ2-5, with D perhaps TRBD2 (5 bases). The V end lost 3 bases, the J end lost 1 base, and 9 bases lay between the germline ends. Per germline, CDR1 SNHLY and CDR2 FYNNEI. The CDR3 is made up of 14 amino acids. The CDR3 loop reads CASSDARAQETQYF. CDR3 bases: TGTGCCAGCAGTGACGCGCGGGCCCAAGAGACCCAGTACTTC.

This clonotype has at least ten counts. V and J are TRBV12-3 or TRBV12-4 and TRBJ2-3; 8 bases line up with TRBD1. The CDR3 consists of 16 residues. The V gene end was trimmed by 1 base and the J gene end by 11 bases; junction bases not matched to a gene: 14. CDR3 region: CASSLGAGTGGLKQYF. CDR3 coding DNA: TGTGCCAGCAGTTTAGGGGCAGGGACAGGCGGGCTCAAGCAGTATTTT.

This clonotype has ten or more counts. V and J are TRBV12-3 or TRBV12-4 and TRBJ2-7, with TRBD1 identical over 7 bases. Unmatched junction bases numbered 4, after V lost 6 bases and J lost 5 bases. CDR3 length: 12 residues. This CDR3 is CASSQTGNEQYF. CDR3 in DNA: TGTGCCAGCAGCCAGACAGGGAACGAGCAGTACTTC.

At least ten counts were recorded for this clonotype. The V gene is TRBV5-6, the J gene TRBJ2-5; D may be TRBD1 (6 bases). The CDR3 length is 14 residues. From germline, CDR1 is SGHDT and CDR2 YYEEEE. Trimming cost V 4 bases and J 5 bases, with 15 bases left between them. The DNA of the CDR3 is TGTGCCAGCAGCCCCGGACCAGGGGAGGAGACCCAGTACTTC. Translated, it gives CASSPGPGEETQYF.

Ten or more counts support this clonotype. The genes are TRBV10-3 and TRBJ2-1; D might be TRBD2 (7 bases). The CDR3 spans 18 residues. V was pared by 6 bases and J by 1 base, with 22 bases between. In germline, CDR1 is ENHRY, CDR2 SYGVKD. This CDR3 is CAIRGGAIGGMSYNEQFF. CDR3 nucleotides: TGTGCCATCAGAGGGGGGGCCATTGGCGGGATGTCCTACAATGAGCAGTTCTTC.

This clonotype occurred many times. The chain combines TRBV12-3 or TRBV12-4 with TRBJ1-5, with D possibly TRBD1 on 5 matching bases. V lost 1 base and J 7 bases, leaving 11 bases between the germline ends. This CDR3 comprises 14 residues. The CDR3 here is CASSLGAGRQPQHF. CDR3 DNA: TGTGCCAGCAGTTTAGGGGCAGGGAGACAGCCCCAGCATTTT.

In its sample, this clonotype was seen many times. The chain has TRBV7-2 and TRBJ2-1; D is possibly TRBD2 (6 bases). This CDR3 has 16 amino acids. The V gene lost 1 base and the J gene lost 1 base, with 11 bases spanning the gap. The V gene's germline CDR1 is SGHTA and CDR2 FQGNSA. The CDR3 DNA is TGTGCCAGCAGCTTAGGGCTAGCGAGTTCCTACAATGAGCAGTTCTTC. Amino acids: CASSLGLASSYNEQFF. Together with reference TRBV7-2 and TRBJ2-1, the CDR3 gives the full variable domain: GAGVSQSPSNKVTEKGKDVELRCDPISGHTALYWYRQSLGQGLEFLIYFQGNSAPDKSGLPSDRFSAERTGGSVSTLTIQRTQQEDSAVYLCASSLGLASSYNEQFFGPGTRLTVL.

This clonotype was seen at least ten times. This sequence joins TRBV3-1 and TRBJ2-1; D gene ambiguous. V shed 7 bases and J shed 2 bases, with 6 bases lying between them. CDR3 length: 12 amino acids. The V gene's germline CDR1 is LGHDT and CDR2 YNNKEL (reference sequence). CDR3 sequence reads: CASNSPYNEQFF. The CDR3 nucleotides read TGTGCCAGCAACTCTCCCTACAATGAGCAGTTCTTC.

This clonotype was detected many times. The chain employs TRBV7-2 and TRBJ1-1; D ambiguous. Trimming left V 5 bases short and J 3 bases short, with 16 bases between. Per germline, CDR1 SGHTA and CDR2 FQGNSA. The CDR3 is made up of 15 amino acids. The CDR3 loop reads CASSPWVSGYTEAFF. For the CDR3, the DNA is TGTGCCAGCAGCCCGTGGGTAAGCGGCTACACTGAAGCTTTCTTT.

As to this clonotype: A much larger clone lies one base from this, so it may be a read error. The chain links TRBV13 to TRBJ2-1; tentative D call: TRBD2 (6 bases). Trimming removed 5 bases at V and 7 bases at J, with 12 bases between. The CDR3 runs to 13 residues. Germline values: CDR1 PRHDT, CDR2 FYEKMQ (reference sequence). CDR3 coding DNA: TGTGCCAGCAGCCCCGGGACTCGGAATGAGCAGTTCTTC. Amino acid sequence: CASSPGTRNEQFF. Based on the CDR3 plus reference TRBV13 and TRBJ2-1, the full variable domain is AAGVIQSPRHLIKEKRETATLKCYPIPRHDTVYWYQQGPGQDPQFLISFYEKMQSDKGSIPDRFSAQQFSDYHSELNMSSLELGDSALYFCASSPGTRNEQFFGPGTRLTVL.

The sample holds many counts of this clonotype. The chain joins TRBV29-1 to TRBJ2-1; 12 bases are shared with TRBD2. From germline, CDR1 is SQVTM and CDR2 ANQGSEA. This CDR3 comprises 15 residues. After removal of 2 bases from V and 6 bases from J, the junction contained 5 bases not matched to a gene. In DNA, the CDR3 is TGCAGCGTTGAACGTCCACTAGCGGGAGGCAATGAGCAGTTCTTC. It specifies CSVERPLAGGNEQFF.

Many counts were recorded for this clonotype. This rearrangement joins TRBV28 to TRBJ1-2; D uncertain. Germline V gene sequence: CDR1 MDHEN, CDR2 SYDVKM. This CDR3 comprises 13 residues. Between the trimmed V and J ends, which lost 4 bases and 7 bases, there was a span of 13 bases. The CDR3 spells CASSSGWTSGYTF. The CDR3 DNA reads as TGTGCCAGCAGTTCCGGTTGGACTAGTGGCTACACCTTC.

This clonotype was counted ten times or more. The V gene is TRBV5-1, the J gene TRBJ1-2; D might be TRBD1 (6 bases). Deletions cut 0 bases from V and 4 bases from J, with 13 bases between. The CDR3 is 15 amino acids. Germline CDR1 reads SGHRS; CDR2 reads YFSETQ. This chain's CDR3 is CASSLAGGLAYGYTF. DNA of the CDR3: TGCGCCAGCAGCTTGGCGGGGGGCCTTGCCTATGGCTACACCTTC.

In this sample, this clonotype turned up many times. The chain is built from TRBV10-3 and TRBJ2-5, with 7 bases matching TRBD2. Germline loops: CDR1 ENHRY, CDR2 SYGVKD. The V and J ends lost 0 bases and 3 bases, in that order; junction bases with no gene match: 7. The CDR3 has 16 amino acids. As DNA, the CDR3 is TGTGCCATCAGTGAGTCGGAGACTAGCCCCGAAGAGACCCAGTACTTC. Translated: CAISESETSPEETQYF.

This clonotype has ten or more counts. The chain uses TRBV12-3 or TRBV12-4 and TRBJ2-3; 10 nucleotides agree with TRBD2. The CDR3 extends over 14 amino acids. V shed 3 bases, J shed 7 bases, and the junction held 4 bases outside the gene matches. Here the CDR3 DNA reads TGTGCCAGCAGTTTTCTAGCGGGAGCTTATACGCAGTATTTT. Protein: CASSFLAGAYTQYF.

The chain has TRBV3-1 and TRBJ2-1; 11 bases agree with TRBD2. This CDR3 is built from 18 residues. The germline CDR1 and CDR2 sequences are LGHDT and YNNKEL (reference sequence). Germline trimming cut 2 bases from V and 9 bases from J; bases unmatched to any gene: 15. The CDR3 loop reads CASSQRTRTSGPRGEQFF. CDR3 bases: TGTGCCAGCAGCCAACGGACTCGGACTAGCGGGCCCAGAGGTGAGCAGTTCTTC.

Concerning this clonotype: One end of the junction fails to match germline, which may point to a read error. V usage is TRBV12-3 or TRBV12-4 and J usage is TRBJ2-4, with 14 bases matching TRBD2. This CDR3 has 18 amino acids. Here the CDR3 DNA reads TGTACCAGCTGTTTGGGGACTAGCGGGAGCCTAGCCAAAAACATTCAGTACTTC. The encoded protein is CTSCLGTSGSLAKNIQYF.

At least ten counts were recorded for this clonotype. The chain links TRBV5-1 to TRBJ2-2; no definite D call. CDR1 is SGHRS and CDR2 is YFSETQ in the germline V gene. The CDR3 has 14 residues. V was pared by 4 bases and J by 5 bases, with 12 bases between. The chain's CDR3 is CASSGSWLTGELFF. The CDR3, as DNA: TGCGCCAGCAGCGGCTCCTGGTTAACCGGGGAGCTGTTTTTT.

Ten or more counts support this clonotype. The CDR3 sequence is CASSQSRSEYEQYF. The CDR3 DNA reads TGTGCCAGCTCACAGTCTAGAAGTGAATACGAGCAGTACTTC. The chain links TRBV18 to TRBJ2-7; D is undetermined. There are 14 residues in the CDR3. Looked up from germline, CDR1 is KGHSH and CDR2 is LQKENI. V lost 4 bases to trimming and J lost 4 bases, with 14 bases between them.